Given below is one TCR beta chain in context. Its matching antigen is unknown. The germline V gene has CDR1 MNHEY and CDR2 SVGAGI. Trimming took 6 bases from V and 7 from J, leaving 15 bases between them. This CDR3 has 13 amino acids. The data were obtained in a study of cytomegalovirus exposure and HLA in healthy donors. Broader study findings: Rarity marked most TCR sequences, yet some public TCRs occurred in many donors. Other equally common chains were less clonally expanded than HLA-associated TCR beta chains, a later analysis showed. Being productive about 87% or about 30% of the time was typical of most TCR beta V segments in an earlier analysis.

The PCR contained 60 Vbeta and 13 Jbeta primers. The protocol was immunoSEQ multiplex PCR, while the TCRdb copy is restricted to in-frame clones and leaves out a portion. The table lists fewer than 200,000 clones, 75% to 85% of them singletons. The source material was PBMCs. This chain links TRBV6-5 with TRBJ1-2, with a tentative D call TRBD1 (5 bases). This receptor was identified in a girl aged 2 to 10 in good health and CMV-seropositive. The CDR3 here is CASSRGRGGGYTF. Here the CDR3 DNA reads TGTGCCAGCAGCCGGGGGAGGGGTGGTGGCTACACCTTC.